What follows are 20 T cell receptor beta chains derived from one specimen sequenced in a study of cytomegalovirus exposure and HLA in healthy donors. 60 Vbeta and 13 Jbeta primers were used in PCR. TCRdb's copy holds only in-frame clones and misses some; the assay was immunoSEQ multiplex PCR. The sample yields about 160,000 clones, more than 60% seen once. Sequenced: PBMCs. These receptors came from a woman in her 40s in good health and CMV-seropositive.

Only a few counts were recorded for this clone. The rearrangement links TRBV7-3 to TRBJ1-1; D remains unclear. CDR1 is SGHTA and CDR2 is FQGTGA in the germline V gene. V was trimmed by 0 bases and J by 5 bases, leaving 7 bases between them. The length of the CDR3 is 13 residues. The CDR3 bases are TGTGCCAGCAGCTTAACGAGGAGGACTGAAGCTTTCTTT. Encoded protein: CASSLTRRTEAFF.

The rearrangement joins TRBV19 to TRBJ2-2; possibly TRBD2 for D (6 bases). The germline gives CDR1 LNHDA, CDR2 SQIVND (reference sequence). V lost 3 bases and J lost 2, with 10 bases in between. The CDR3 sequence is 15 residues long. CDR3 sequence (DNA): TGTGCCAGTAGTATGTTCGGGGGAAACACCGGGGAGCTGTTTTTT. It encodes CASSMFGGNTGELFF.

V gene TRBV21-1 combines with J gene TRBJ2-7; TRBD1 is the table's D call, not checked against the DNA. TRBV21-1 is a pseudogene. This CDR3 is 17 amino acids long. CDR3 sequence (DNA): TGTGCCAGCAGCAAAGAAGGTCGGAAGGGGTCGACCTACGAGCAGTACTTC. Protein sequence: CASSKEGRKGSTYEQYF.

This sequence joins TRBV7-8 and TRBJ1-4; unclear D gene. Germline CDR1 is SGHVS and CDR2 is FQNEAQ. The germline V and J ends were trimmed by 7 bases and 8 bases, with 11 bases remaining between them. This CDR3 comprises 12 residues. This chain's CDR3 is CASTDSGEKLFF. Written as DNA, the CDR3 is TGTGCCAGCACCGACTCCGGGGAAAAACTGTTTTTT. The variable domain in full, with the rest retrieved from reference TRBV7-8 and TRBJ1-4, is GAGVSQSPRYKVAKRGQDVALRCDPISGHVSLFWYQQALGQGPEFLTYFQNEAQLDKSGLPSDRFFAERPEGSVSTLKIQRTQQEDSAVYLCASTDSGEKLFFGSGTQLSVL.

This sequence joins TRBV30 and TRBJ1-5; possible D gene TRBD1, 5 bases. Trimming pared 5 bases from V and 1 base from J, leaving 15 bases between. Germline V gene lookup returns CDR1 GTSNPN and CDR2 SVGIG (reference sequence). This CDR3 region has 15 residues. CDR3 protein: CAWGPGGVSNQPQHF. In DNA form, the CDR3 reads TGTGCCTGGGGACCCGGGGGTGTAAGCAATCAGCCCCAGCATTTT.

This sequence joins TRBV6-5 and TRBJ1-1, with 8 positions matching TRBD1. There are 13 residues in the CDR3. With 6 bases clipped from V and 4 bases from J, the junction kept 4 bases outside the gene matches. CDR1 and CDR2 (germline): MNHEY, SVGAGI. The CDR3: CASRTGVGTEAFF. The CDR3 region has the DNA TGTGCCAGCAGGACAGGGGTTGGCACTGAAGCTTTCTTT.

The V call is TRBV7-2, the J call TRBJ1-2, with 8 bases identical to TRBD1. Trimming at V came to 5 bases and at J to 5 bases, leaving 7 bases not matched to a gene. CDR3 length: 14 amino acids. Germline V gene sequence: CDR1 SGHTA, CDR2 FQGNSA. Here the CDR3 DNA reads TGTGCCAGCAGCCCCAGGGACAGGATATATGGCTACACCTTC. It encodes CASSPRDRIYGYTF. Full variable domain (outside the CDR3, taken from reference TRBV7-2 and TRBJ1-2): GAGVSQSPSNKVTEKGKDVELRCDPISGHTALYWYRQSLGQGLEFLIYFQGNSAPDKSGLPSDRFSAERTGGSVSTLTIQRTQQEDSAVYLCASSPRDRIYGYTFGSGTRLTVV.

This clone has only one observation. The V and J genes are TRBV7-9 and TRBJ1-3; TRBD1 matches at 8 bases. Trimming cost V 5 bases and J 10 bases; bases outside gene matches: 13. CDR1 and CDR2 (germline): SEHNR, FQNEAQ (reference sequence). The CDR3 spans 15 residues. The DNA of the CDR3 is TGTGCCAGCAGCACGGACAGGGCATGGACGGGGACCATATATTTT. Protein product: CASSTDRAWTGTIYF.

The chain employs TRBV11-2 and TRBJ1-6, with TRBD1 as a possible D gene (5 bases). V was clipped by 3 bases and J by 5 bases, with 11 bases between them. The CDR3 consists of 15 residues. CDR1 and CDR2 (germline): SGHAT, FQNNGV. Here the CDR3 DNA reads TGTGCCAGCAGCTTCGCCGACAGCAATAATTCACCCCTCCACTTT. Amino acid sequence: CASSFADSNNSPLHF.

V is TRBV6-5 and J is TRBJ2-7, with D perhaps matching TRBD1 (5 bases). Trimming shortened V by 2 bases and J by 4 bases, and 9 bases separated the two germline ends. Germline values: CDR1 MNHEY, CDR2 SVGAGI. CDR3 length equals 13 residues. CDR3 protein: CASSYGYRYEQYF. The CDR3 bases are TGTGCCAGCAGTTACGGGTACAGGTACGAGCAGTACTTC.

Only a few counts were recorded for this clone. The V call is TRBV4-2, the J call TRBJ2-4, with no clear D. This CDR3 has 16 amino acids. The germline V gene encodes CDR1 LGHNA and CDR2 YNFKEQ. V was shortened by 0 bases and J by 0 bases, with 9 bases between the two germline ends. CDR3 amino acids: CASSQEPRLAKNIQYF. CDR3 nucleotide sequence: TGTGCCAGCAGCCAAGAACCGCGTTTAGCCAAAAACATTCAGTACTTC.

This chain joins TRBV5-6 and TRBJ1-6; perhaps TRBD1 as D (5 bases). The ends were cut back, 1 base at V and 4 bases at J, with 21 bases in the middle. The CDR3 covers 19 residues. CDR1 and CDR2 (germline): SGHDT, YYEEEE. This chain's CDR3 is CASSLLGVGAPEYNSPLHF. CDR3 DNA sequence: TGTGCCAGCAGCTTGCTAGGGGTCGGCGCTCCGGAATATAATTCACCCCTCCACTTT.

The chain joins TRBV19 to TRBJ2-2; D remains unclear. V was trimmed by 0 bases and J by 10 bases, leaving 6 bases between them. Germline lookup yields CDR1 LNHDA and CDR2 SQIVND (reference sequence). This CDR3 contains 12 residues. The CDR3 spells CASSIDPSELFF. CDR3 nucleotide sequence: TGTGCCAGTAGTATAGATCCCTCGGAGCTGTTTTTT. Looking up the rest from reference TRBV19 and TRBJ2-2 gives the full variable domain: DGGITQSPKYLFRKEGQNVTLSCEQNLNHDAMYWYRQDPGQGLRLIYYSQIVNDFQKGDIAEGYSVSREKKESFPLTVTSAQKNPTAFYLCASSIDPSELFFGEGSRLTVL.

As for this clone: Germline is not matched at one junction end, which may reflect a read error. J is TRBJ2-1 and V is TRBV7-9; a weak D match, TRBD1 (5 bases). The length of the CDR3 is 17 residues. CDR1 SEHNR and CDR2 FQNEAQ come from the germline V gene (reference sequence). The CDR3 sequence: CSSSSVRTIRNKDEQFF. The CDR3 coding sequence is TGTTCCAGCAGCTCAGTTCGGACAATTCGGAATAAGGATGAGCAGTTCTTC.

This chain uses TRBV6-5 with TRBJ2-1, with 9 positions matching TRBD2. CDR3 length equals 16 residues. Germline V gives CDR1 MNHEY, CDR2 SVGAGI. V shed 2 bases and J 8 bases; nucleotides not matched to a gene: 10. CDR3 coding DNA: TGTGCCAGCAGTTACCTATCAGCGGGGGGCCCCCATGAGCAGTTCTTC. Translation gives CASSYLSAGGPHEQFF.

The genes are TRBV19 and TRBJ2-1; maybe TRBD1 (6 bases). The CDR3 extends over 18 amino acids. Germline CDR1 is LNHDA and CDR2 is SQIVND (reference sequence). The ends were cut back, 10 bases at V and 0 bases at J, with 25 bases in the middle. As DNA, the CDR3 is TGTGCCACCGGTGACAGGAGGACCGCCACAAGCTCCTACAATGAGCAGTTCTTC. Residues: CATGDRRTATSSYNEQFF.

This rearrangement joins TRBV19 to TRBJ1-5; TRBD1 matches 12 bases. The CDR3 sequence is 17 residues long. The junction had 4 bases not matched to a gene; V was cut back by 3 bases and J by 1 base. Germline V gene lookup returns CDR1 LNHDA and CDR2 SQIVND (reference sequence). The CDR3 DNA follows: TGTGCCAGTAGTATCGGGACAGGGGGCTGGAGCAATCAGCCCCAGCATTTT. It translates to CASSIGTGGWSNQPQHF. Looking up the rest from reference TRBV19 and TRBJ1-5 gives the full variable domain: DGGITQSPKYLFRKEGQNVTLSCEQNLNHDAMYWYRQDPGQGLRLIYYSQIVNDFQKGDIAEGYSVSREKKESFPLTVTSAQKNPTAFYLCASSIGTGGWSNQPQHFGDGTRLSIL.

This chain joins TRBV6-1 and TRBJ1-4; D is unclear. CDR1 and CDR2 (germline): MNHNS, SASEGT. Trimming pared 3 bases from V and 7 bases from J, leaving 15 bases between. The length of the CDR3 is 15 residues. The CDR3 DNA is TGTGCCAGCAGTGACCCTACCGACATCCTTGAAAAACTGTTTTTT. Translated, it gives CASSDPTDILEKLFF.

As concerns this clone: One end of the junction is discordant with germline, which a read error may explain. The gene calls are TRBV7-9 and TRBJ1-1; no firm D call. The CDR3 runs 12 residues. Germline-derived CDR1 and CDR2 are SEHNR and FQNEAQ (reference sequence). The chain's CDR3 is CSSGRSNTEAFF. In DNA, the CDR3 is TGTTCCAGCGGGCGATCCAACACTGAAGCTTTCTTT.

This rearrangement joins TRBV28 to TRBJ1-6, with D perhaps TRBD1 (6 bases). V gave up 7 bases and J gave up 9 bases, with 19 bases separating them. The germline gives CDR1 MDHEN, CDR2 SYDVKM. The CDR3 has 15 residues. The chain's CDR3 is CASTPPEGELSPLHF. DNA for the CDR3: TGTGCCAGCACCCCCCCCGAGGGGGAGCTTTCACCCCTCCACTTT.